This TCR beta chain came from a study of a mutant IDH1 vaccine in newly diagnosed glioma. As for time point: baseline, week 1 (first vaccination visit). Treatment described: pre-vaccination baseline after standard-of-care therapy. The V gene's germline CDR1 is SGHKS and CDR2 YYEKEE (reference sequence). V shed 5 bases, J shed 2 bases, and the junction held 11 bases outside the gene matches. The CDR3 has 18 amino acids. Clones were read by immunoSEQ multiplex PCR, and TCRdb kept only the in-frame ones, dropping some. Here the sample spans fewer than 100,000 clones, around 90% being singletons. The clonotype was recovered from a woman aged 50 to 60 with glioma. This specimen consisted of PBMCs, obtained from a glioma patient treated with radiotherapy, temozolomide or both. This chain links TRBV5-5 with TRBJ2-5; TRBD2 agrees at 14 bases. CDR3 DNA sequence: TGTGCCAGCAGAGGGGGGACTAGCGGGAGCGCGCTACAAGAGACCCAGTACTTC. Protein product: CASRGGTSGSALQETQYF.